This T cell receptor (beta chain) was identified in a study of T cell repertoires in cytomegalovirus infection. Across the study: It was the public TCR beta signatures that indicated both CMV infection and matching HLA type.

Deletions cut 5 bases from V and 5 bases from J, with 18 bases between. From germline, CDR1 is LNHDA and CDR2 SQIVND (reference sequence). This CDR3 spans 15 amino acids. Regarding this clonotype: Antigen: not known.

Overall study findings and caveats: Dominating the ex vivo response were TCR beta clonotypes that were CMV-specific and HLA-C-restricted.

TCRdb re-analysed the reads in MiXCR, keeping a single row per CDR3 protein. Of 570,000 or so distinct CDR3 sequences detected, 40% appear once; the ten largest clones hold more than 40%. This receptor was identified in a human donor in good health (CMV status not recorded). Some clones in this sample may be carry-over from other donors' samples. This sequence joins TRBV19 and TRBJ2-5, with D hard to call. The sequencing used cultured PBMCs, collected from culture after CMV antigen stimulation. CDR3 loop: CASSLQTGDGETQYF. The CDR3 coding sequence is TGTGCCAGTAGTCTACAAACCGGAGACGGGGAGACCCAGTACTTC.